Each of the 7 T cell receptor beta chains below was sequenced from the same sample in a study of shared clonotypes between healthy human individuals. Libraries were prepared by immunoSEQ multiplex PCR; TCRdb keeps only in-frame clonotypes and omits some of them. The sample carries about 520,000 clones, over 75% recorded once. Sequencing was carried out using PBMCs. Source of these receptors: a woman aged 40-49 years in good health. Some clones in this sample may be carry-over from other donors' samples.

The J gene is TRBJ2-3, the V gene TRBV5-6; D may be TRBD1 (6 bases). In germline, CDR1 is SGHDT, CDR2 YYEEEE. V was shortened by 4 bases and J by 7 bases, with 10 bases between the two germline ends. The length of the CDR3 is 12 residues. The CDR3 bases are TGTGCCAGCAGCACGGGACAAAATACGCAGTATTTT. Encoded protein: CASSTGQNTQYF.

The V call is TRBV11-2, the J call TRBJ2-3; 9 positions agree with TRBD2. Trimming took 1 base from V and 6 from J; bases not matched to a gene: 11. Per the germline V gene, CDR1 is SGHAT and CDR2 is FQNNGV. The CDR3 runs to 17 residues. The CDR3 reads CASSLGVAGAVGDTQYF. The CDR3 DNA reads TGTGCCAGCAGCTTAGGAGTAGCGGGAGCCGTGGGTGATACGCAGTATTTT.

This clone came up once. J is TRBJ2-7 and V is TRBV27; D is unclear. V was pared by 2 bases and J by 1 base, with 9 bases between. The CDR3 covers 14 residues. The germline CDR1 and CDR2 sequences are MNHEY and SMNVEV (reference sequence). Here the CDR3 DNA reads TGTGCCAGCAGTTTAATTAAGGCGTCCTACGAGCAGTACTTC. Translating it yields CASSLIKASYEQYF.

The rearrangement links TRBV9 to TRBJ2-1, with D unresolved. The CDR3 runs to 11 residues. In germline, CDR1 is SGDLS, CDR2 YYNGEE. V lost 0 bases, J lost 10 bases, and 5 bases lay in between. The CDR3 protein is CASSVGTEQFF. The CDR3 coding sequence is TGTGCCAGCAGCGTAGGGACGGAGCAGTTCTTC.

The chain joins TRBV7-3 to TRBJ2-1; no definite D call. The length of the CDR3 is 15 residues. The V end was cut by 1 base, the J end by 2 bases, with 9 bases between. Germline CDR1 reads SGHTA; CDR2 reads FQGTGA. The CDR3 bases are TGTGCCAGCAGCTTAATAACAGCAACCTACAATGAGCAGTTCTTC. Translation: CASSLITATYNEQFF.

This chain links TRBV30 with TRBJ1-1; a possible D gene is TRBD1 (6 bases). There are 12 residues in the CDR3. Germline V gene data show CDR1 as GTSNPN and CDR2 as SVGIG (reference sequence). Trimming stripped 0 bases from V and 7 bases from J, with 9 bases between. The chain's CDR3 is CAWSVGGYEAFF. The CDR3 bases are TGTGCCTGGAGTGTAGGGGGATATGAAGCTTTCTTT.

On this clone itself: This specimen includes other DNA sequences encoding the same CDR3. The CDR3 DNA reads TGCGCCAGCAGCCTGACAGGCCCCTATGGCTACACCTTC. It specifies CASSLTGPYGYTF. The chain recombines TRBV5-1 with TRBJ1-2; a possible D gene is TRBD1 (6 bases). Germline assignment: CDR1 SGHRS and CDR2 YFSETQ. Trimming removed 4 bases at V and 4 bases at J, with 11 bases between. This CDR3 region has 13 residues.